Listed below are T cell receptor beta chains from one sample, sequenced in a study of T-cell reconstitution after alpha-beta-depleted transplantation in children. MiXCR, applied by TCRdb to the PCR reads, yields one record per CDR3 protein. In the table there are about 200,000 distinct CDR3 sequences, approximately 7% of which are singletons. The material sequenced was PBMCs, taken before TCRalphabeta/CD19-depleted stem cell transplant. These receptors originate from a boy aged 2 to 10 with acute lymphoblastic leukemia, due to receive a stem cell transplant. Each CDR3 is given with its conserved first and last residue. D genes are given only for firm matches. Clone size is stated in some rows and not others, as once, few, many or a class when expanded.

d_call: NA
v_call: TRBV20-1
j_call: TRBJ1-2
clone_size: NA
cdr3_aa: CSAREGDRSHGYTF
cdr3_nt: TGCAGTGCTCGCGAGGGGGATCGTTCTCATGGCTACACCTTC

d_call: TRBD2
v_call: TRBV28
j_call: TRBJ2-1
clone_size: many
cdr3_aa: CASMSGGAPTSYNEQFF
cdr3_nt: TGTGCCAGCATGAGCGGGGGGGCCCCCACCTCCTACAATGAGCAGTTCTTC

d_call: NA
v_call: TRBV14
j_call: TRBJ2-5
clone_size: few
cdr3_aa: CASSRQGFQETQYF
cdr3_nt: TGTGCCAGCAGCCGCCAGGGTTTCCAAGAGACCCAGTACTTC

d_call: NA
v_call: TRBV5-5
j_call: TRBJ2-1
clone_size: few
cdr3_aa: CASSRGLEQFF
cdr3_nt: TGTGCCAGCAGCCGGGGCCTGGAGCAGTTCTTC

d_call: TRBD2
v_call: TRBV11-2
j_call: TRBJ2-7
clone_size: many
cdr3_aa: CASSRTTGLAGYEQYF
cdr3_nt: TGTGCCAGCAGCCGTACTACGGGACTAGCGGGGTACGAGCAGTACTTC

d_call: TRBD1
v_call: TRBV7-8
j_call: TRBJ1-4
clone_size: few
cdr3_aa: CASRRQGATNEKLFF
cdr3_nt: TGTGCCAGCAGGCGACAGGGAGCAACTAATGAAAAACTGTTTTTT

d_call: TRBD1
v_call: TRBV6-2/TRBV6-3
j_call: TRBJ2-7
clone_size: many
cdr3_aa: CASSYLPGQGTYEQYF
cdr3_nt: TGTGCCAGCAGTTATTTACCGGGACAGGGGACCTACGAGCAGTACTTC

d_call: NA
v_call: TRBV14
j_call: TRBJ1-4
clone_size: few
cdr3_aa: CASSQGGVEKLFF
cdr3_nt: TGTGCCAGCAGCCAAGGGGGAGTTGAAAAACTGTTTTTT

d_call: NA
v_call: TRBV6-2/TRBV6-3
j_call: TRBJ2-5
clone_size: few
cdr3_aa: CASRTNQETQYF
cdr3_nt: TGTGCCAGCAGGACTAACCAAGAGACCCAGTACTTC

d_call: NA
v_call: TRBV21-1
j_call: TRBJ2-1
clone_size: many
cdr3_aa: CAWVGHEQFF
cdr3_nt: TGTGCCTGGGTGGGGCATGAGCAGTTCTTC

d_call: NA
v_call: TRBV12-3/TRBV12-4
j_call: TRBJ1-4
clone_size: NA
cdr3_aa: CASSLLTAEKLFF
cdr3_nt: TGTGCCAGCAGTTTACTGACAGCTGAAAAACTGTTTTTT

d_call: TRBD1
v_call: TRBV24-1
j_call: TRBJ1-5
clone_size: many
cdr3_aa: CATSDPGQGNQPQHF
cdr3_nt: TGTGCCACCAGTGATCCGGGACAGGGCAATCAGCCCCAGCATTTT

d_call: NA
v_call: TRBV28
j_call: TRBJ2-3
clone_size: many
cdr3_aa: CASSLMGGGSTDTQYF
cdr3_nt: TGTGCCAGCAGTCTTATGGGCGGGGGCAGCACAGATACGCAGTATTTT

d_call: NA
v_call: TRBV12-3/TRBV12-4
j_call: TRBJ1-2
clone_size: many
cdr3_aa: CASRRDGANYGYTF
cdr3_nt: TGTGCCAGCAGGAGGGACGGGGCTAACTATGGCTACACCTTC

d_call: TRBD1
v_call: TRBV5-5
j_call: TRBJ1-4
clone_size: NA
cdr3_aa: CASSLRDRGGEKLFF
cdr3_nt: TGTGCCAGCAGCCTACGGGACAGGGGTGGAGAAAAACTGTTTTTT